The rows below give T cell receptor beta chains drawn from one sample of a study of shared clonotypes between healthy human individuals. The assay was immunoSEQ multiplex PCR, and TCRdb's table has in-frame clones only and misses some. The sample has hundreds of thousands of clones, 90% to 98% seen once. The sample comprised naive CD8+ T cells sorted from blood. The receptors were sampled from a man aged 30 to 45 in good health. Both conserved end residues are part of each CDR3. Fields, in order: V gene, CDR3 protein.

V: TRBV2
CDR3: CASSQKGTEYTEAFF

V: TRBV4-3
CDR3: CASSQEASWEPQHF

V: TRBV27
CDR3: CASTGAWNTEAFF

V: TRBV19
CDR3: CASSSSGRALYNEQFF

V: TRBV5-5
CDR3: CASSRNPVQGPILTDTQYF

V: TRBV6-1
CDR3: CASSEASGITDTQYF

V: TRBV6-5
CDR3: CASRDGRLTKFF

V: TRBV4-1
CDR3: CASSHPALARPTDTQYF

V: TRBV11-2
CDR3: CASRYTSGSVDEQYF

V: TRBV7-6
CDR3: CASSLGVGSEQFF

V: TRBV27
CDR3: CASRVAGVAYEQYF

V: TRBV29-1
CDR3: CSVEETGEAGYTF

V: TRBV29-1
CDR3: CSVDGGLYGEQFF

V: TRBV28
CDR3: CASSSPLAGRKNEQFF

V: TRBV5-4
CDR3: CASSRSEEVYGYTF

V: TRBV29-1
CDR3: CSAQGNEKLFF

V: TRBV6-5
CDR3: CASTAGIQGYTF

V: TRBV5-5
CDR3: CASSRVVAGLQETQYF